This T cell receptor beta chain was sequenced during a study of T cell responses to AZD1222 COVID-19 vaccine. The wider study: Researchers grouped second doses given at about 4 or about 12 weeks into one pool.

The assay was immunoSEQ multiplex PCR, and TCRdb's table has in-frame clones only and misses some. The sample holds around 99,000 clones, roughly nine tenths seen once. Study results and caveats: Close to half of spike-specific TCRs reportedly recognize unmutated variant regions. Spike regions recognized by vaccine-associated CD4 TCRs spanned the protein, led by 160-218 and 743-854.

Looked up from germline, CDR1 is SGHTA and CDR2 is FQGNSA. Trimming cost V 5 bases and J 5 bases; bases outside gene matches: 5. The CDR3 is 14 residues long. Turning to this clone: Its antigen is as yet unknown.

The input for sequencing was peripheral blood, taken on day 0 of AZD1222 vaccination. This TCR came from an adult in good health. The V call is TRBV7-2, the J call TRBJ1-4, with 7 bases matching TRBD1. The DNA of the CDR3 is TGTGCCAGCAGCCGGGACAGCAGAAATGAAAAACTGTTTTTT. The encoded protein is CASSRDSRNEKLFF.